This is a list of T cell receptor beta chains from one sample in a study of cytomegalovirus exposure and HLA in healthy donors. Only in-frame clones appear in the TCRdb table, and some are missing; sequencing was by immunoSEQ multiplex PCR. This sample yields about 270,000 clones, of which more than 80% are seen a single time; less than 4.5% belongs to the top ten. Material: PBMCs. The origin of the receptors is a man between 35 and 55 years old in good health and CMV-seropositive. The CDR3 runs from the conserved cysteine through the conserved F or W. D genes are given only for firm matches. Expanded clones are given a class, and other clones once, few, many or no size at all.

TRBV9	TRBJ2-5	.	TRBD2	CASSPQTSGSDGTQYF	TGTGCCAGCAGCCCCCAGACTAGCGGGAGCGACGGGACCCAGTACTTC
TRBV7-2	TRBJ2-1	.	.	CASSLRGEYNEQFF	TGTGCCAGCAGCTTAAGAGGTGAATACAATGAGCAGTTCTTC
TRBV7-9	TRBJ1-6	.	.	CASSSRQMQGSPLHF	TGTGCCAGCAGCTCCCGACAGATGCAGGGTTCACCCCTCCACTTT
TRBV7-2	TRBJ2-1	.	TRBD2	CASSLLAGNNEQFF	TGTGCCAGCAGCTTACTAGCGGGTAACAATGAGCAGTTCTTC
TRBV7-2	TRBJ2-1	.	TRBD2	CASSLVAGAGNEQFF	TGTGCCAGCAGCTTAGTTGCGGGAGCGGGCAATGAGCAGTTCTTC
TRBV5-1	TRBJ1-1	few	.	CASSAGVPTEAFF	TGCGCCAGCTCTGCAGGGGTGCCCACTGAAGCTTTCTTT
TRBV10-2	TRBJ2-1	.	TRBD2	CASTRTRNNEQFF	TGCGCCAGCACCCGGACTAGAAACAATGAGCAGTTCTTC
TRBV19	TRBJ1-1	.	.	CASAPRPMNTEAFF	TGTGCCAGTGCCCCGCGGCCAATGAACACTGAAGCTTTCTTT
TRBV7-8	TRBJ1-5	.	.	CASSLTRLPGNQPQHF	TGTGCCAGCAGTCTTACTCGTTTGCCGGGGAATCAGCCCCAGCATTTT
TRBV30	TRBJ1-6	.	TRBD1	CAWSVLGTGFGSPLHF	TGTGCCTGGAGTGTATTGGGGACAGGGTTCGGTTCACCCCTCCACTTT
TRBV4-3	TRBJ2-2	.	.	CASSQERNTGELFF	TGCGCCAGCAGCCAAGAGAGGAACACCGGGGAGCTGTTTTTT
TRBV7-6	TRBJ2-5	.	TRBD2	CASSRGLAGEETQYF	TGTGCCAGCAGCAGGGGACTAGCGGGAGAAGAGACCCAGTACTTC
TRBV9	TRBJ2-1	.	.	CASSLGQSQSYNEQFF	TGTGCCAGCAGCCTTGGACAGTCCCAATCTTACAATGAGCAGTTCTTC
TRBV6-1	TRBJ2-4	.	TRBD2	CASSRTSVNNNIQYF	TGTGCCAGTTCGAGGACTAGCGTTAATAATAACATTCAGTACTTC
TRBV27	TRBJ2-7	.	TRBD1	CASSRTGDYEQYF	TGTGCCAGCTCACGGACAGGGGACTACGAGCAGTACTTC